The 23 T cell receptor beta chains below all came from one sample that was sequenced in a study of identical twins. Using its own MiXCR run on the 5' RACE reads, TCRdb lists one record per CDR3 protein. In the table there are 420,000 or so distinct CDR3 sequences, around 20% of which are singletons. The sample was naive T cells sorted from blood. These receptors all stem from a middle-aged man in good health.

The genes are TRBV7-2 and TRBJ1-6; a possible D gene is TRBD1 (5 bases). Trimming pared 0 bases from V and 8 bases from J, leaving 11 bases between. Germline CDR1 SGHTA, CDR2 FQGNSA. This CDR3 region has 15 residues. The CDR3 loop reads CASSLARGLDSPLHF. The CDR3 DNA sequence: TGTGCCAGCAGCTTAGCACGGGGCCTAGATTCACCCCTCCACTTT.

This clonotype has a count of ten or more. The rearrangement uses TRBV6-2 or TRBV6-3 and TRBJ2-7, with D perhaps TRBD1 (6 bases). From germline, CDR1 is MNHEY and CDR2 SVGEGT. V was cut by 2 bases and J by 4 bases, with 18 bases left in between. There are 16 residues in the CDR3. CDR3 DNA sequence: TGTGCCAGCAGTTACCACAGTCTTACAGGGTGGTACGAGCAGTACTTC. Translated: CASSYHSLTGWYEQYF.

The V and J genes are TRBV27 and TRBJ2-7; D uncertain. The CDR3 covers 13 residues. The germline V gene has CDR1 MNHEY and CDR2 SMNVEV (reference sequence). Trimming took 2 bases from V and 3 from J, leaving 8 bases between them. CDR3 nucleotides: TGTGCCAGCAGTTTAGGGATCCGCTACGAGCAGTACTTC. The encoded protein is CASSLGIRYEQYF.

This clonotype occurred many times. V and J are TRBV2 and TRBJ2-3, with a weak D call TRBD1 (5 bases). Per the germline V gene, CDR1 is SNHLY and CDR2 is FYNNEI. Trimming took off 6 bases at V and 4 bases at J, with 17 bases between the two ends. CDR3 length equals 15 residues. The CDR3 coding sequence is TGTGCCAGCAGCGCGGACATGCTTGGGTCAGATACGCAGTATTTT. It codes for CASSADMLGSDTQYF.

Only a few counts were recorded for this clonotype. The V and J genes are TRBV20-1 and TRBJ1-5, with D possibly matching TRBD1 (6 bases). Germline lookup yields CDR1 DFQATT and CDR2 SNEGSKA (reference sequence). The CDR3 runs to 14 residues. V was trimmed by 0 bases and J by 4 bases, leaving 10 bases between them. CDR3 loop: CSAREGATNQPQHF. In nucleotides, the CDR3 is TGCAGTGCTAGAGAGGGGGCGACTAATCAGCCCCAGCATTTT.

CDR3 bases: TGTGCCAGCACCCCATCGGGCGTCACGACAGATACGCAGTATTTT. Protein sequence: CASTPSGVTTDTQYF. The V gene is TRBV28, the J gene TRBJ2-3; D not resolved. The CDR3 has 15 residues. The V end was cut by 7 bases, the J end by 3 bases, with 17 bases between. CDR1 and CDR2 from the germline V gene are MDHEN and SYDVKM.

The table lists this clonotype with many counts. The V and J genes are TRBV29-1 and TRBJ2-1; 14 bases line up with TRBD2. The CDR3 has 15 amino acids. Germline V gene data show CDR1 as SQVTM and CDR2 as ANQGSEA. Germline trimming cut 3 bases from V and 6 bases from J; bases unmatched to any gene: 4. The CDR3 DNA is TGCAGCGTTGAGACTAGCGGGAGGGGACTCAATGAGCAGTTCTTC. Protein sequence: CSVETSGRGLNEQFF.

This clonotype was seen a handful of times. The J gene is TRBJ2-7, the V gene TRBV4-1, with 7 bases fitting TRBD1. CDR3 length: 16 amino acids. The junction had 12 bases not matched to a gene; V was cut back by 4 bases and J by 3 bases. Germline values: CDR1 MGHRA, CDR2 YSYEKL. The CDR3 protein is CASSRPGGPGHYEQYF. The CDR3 DNA reads as TGCGCCAGCAGCCGTCCAGGGGGACCGGGGCACTACGAGCAGTACTTC.

The sample holds a few counts of this clonotype. This rearrangement joins TRBV9 to TRBJ2-2; D possibly matches TRBD1 or TRBD2 (6 bases each). V gave up 0 bases and J gave up 5 bases, with 14 bases separating them. Germline V gene sequence: CDR1 SGDLS, CDR2 YYNGEE. The CDR3 is made up of 16 amino acids. For the CDR3, the DNA is TGTGCCAGCAGCGTAGTTAGGGGGGAAGGAACCGGGGAGCTGTTTTTT. Protein: CASSVVRGEGTGELFF.

The V gene is TRBV6-1, the J gene TRBJ1-1, with D possibly matching TRBD1 (6 bases). The CDR3 spans 13 residues. V dropped 5 bases and J dropped 11 bases, with 18 bases sitting between them. Germline CDR1 is MNHNS and CDR2 is SASEGT. CDR3 in amino acids: CASSPMRGASAFF. DNA for the CDR3: TGTGCCAGCAGTCCGATGAGGGGGGCCTCGGCTTTCTTT.

This clonotype was found many times. This sequence joins TRBV20-1 and TRBJ2-1; 8 bases are shared with TRBD2. This CDR3 has 15 residues. V shed 0 bases, J shed 1 base, and the junction held 2 bases outside the gene matches. Per the germline V gene, CDR1 is DFQATT and CDR2 is SNEGSKA (reference sequence). The CDR3 loop reads CSARDPSGSYNEQFF. The DNA for the CDR3 is TGCAGTGCTAGAGATCCTAGCGGGTCCTACAATGAGCAGTTCTTC.

This chain joins TRBV4-3 and TRBJ2-2, with TRBD1 as a possible D gene (5 bases). This CDR3 spans 14 amino acids. V lost 2 bases, J lost 10 bases, and 14 bases lay in between. Per germline, CDR1 LGHNA and CDR2 YSLEER. CDR3 sequence (DNA): TGCGCCAGCAGCCAATACGGCAGGGCGGAGGAGCTGTTTTTT. It codes for CASSQYGRAEELFF.

Here the CDR3 reads CASSLGFPDLPNTGELFF. In DNA form, the CDR3 reads TGTGCCAGCAGCTTAGGCTTCCCGGACTTGCCGAACACCGGGGAGCTGTTTTTT. The chain combines TRBV7-6 with TRBJ2-2; a possible D gene is TRBD2 (5 bases). Germline V gives CDR1 SGHVS, CDR2 FNYEAQ. This CDR3 is built from 18 residues. The ends were cut back, 1 base at V and 0 bases at J, with 15 bases in the middle.

The table lists this clonotype with many counts. The chain has TRBV4-3 and TRBJ2-2; D is undetermined. Germline V gives CDR1 LGHNA, CDR2 YSLEER. This CDR3 is built from 14 residues. Trimming shortened V by 3 bases and J by 6 bases, and 11 bases separated the two germline ends. The CDR3, as DNA: TGCGCCAGCAGCCAGGAGCCAGTGGCCGGGGAGCTGTTTTTT. Residues: CASSQEPVAGELFF.

The table lists this clonotype with a few counts. The chain joins TRBV5-1 to TRBJ1-1; TRBD1 aligns across 7 bases. There are 17 residues in the CDR3. V lost 0 bases and J lost 4; bases outside the gene matches: 12. Germline V gene lookup returns CDR1 SGHRS and CDR2 YFSETQ. The CDR3 here is CASSLAGMYQGGTEAFF. For the CDR3, the DNA is TGCGCCAGCAGCTTGGCCGGAATGTATCAGGGGGGCACTGAAGCTTTCTTT.

The chain has TRBV5-1 and TRBJ2-1, with no clear D. Trimming took 4 bases from V and 0 from J, leaving 14 bases between them. The germline gives CDR1 SGHRS, CDR2 YFSETQ. This CDR3 is 16 amino acids long. The CDR3 DNA follows: TGCGCCAGCAGCGAGACCCCAATGGACTCCTACAATGAGCAGTTCTTC. It codes for CASSETPMDSYNEQFF.

In its sample, this clonotype was seen many times. The V and J genes are TRBV14 and TRBJ2-1, with unresolved D. This CDR3 has 13 residues. From germline, CDR1 is SGHDN and CDR2 FVKESK. With 4 bases removed from V and 7 bases from J, the gap between germline ends came to 11 bases. CDR3 amino acids: CASSLGWVNEQFF. The CDR3 DNA sequence: TGTGCCAGCAGCCTAGGGTGGGTGAATGAGCAGTTCTTC.

This chain uses TRBV18 with TRBJ1-1, with TRBD1 matching 8 bases. The germline CDR1 and CDR2 sequences are KGHSH and LQKENI. The CDR3 loop spans 14 amino acids. With 5 bases clipped from V and 5 bases from J, the junction kept 7 bases outside the gene matches. The CDR3, as DNA: TGTGCCAGCTCATTGACAGGGGCGGGGACTGAAGCTTTCTTT. This translates into CASSLTGAGTEAFF.

This chain joins TRBV20-1 and TRBJ2-5; D remains ambiguous. This CDR3 region has 11 residues. The germline V gene has CDR1 DFQATT and CDR2 SNEGSKA (reference sequence). Trimming pared 4 bases from V and 2 bases from J, leaving 5 bases between. The chain's CDR3 is CSATRQETQYF. In DNA, the CDR3 is TGCAGTGCTACTAGGCAAGAGACCCAGTACTTC.

This chain uses TRBV18 with TRBJ2-5; no reliable D call. V gave up 0 bases and J gave up 5 bases, with 7 bases separating them. The CDR3 totals 13 residues. Germline V gives CDR1 KGHSH, CDR2 LQKENI. The DNA for the CDR3 is TGTGCCAGCTCACCACCGGTCCTTGAGACCCAGTACTTC. Its protein is CASSPPVLETQYF.

The chain recombines TRBV7-2 with TRBJ2-7; 11 positions match TRBD1. V lost 2 bases and J lost 3; bases outside the gene matches: 3. The CDR3 extends over 15 amino acids. Germline CDR1 reads SGHTA; CDR2 reads FQGNSA. CDR3: CASSLLGTGGYEQYF. CDR3 coding DNA: TGTGCCAGCAGCTTACTGGGGACAGGGGGCTACGAGCAGTACTTC.

This clonotype was observed many times. The J gene is TRBJ2-5, the V gene TRBV12-3 or TRBV12-4; 12 bases align to TRBD1. The ends lost 5 bases at V and 5 bases at J; junction bases unmatched: 3. The CDR3 consists of 14 residues. CDR3 DNA sequence: TGTGCCAGCAGTGGGACAGGGGGCGCGGAGACCCAGTACTTC. Protein: CASSGTGGAETQYF.

The rearrangement links TRBV3-1 to TRBJ2-1; 15 nucleotides align to TRBD2. Germline V lookup: CDR1 LGHDT, CDR2 YNNKEL (reference sequence). V shed 6 bases and J 9 bases; nucleotides not matched to a gene: 9. The CDR3 has 16 residues. Here the CDR3 DNA reads TGTGCCAGCAGTTACGGGACTAGCGGGAGGATGGGTGAGCAGTTCTTC. It codes for CASSYGTSGRMGEQFF.